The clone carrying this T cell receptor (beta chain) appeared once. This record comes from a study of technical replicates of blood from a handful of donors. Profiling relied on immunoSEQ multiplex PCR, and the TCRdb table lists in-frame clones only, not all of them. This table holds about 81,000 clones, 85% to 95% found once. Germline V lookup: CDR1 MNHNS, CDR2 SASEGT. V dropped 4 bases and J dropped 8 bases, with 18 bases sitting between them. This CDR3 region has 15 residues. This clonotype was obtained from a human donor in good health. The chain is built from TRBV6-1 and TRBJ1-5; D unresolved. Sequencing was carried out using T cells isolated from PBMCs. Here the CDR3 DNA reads TGTGCCAGCAGTGCCCCCCGAGGGCCTTTGGAGCCCCAGCATTTT. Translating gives CASSAPRGPLEPQHF.